The present TCR beta chain was sequenced within a study of neoadjuvant nivolumab and ipilimumab in lung cancer. General study findings and limits: Resected tumors had greater TCR richness and clonality than uninvolved lung. Blood richness before therapy tracked richness in tumors resected after neoadjuvant therapy.

Points on this clone: Antigen unknown.

The CDR3 contains 13 residues. Per the germline V gene, CDR1 is LNHDA and CDR2 is SQIVND (reference sequence). The V end lost 3 bases, the J end lost 5 bases, and 11 bases lay between the germline ends. Repertoires were generated with immunoSEQ multiplex PCR, while TCRdb's copy carries only in-frame clones and drops some. Among around 4,500 clones, about three quarters were seen once, and the ten largest hold approximately 3%. Sequences were derived from normal lung tissue adjacent to the tumor, sampled after neoadjuvant nivolumab, alone or with ipilimumab, at or shortly before surgery. This chain joins TRBV19 and TRBJ2-7; D unclear. The receptor was isolated from an adult with non-small cell lung cancer. Some clones in this sample may be carry-over from other donors' samples. CDR3 nucleotide sequence: TGTGCCAGTAGTATTGGGAACTTCGACGAGCAGTACTTC. This codes for CASSIGNFDEQYF. Full variable domain (missing parts from reference TRBV19 and TRBJ2-7): DGGITQSPKYLFRKEGQNVTLSCEQNLNHDAMYWYRQDPGQGLRLIYYSQIVNDFQKGDIAEGYSVSREKKESFPLTVTSAQKNPTAFYLCASSIGNFDEQYFGPGTRLTVT.